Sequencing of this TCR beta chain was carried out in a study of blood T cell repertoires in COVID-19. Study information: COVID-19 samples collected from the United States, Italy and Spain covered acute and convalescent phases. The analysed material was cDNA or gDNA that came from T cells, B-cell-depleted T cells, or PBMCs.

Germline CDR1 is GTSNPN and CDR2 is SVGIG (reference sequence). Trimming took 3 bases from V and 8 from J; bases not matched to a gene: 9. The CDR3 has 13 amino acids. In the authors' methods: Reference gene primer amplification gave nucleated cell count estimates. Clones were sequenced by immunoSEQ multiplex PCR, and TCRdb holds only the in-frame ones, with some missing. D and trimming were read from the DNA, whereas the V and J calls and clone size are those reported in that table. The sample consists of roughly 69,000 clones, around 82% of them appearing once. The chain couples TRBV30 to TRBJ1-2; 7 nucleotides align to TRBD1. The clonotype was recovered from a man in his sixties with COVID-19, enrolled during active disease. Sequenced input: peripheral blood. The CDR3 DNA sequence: TGTGCCTGGAGCGCCGGGACAGAGGGCGGCTACACCTTC. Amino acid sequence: CAWSAGTEGGYTF.